These 20 T cell receptor beta chains originate from one sample sequenced in a study of vaccination effects on CD4 cells after COVID-19. Sequencing in the ViraFEST assay came after antigen-specific CD4+ T cells had been expanded with viral peptide pools, which were used to stimulate PBMC. Around day 10 of culture, CD4+ T cells were separated out. Prior SARS-CoV-2 infection was absent in the vaccine recipients, as shown by negative nucleocapsid antibodies. No antigen is known for these receptors. Repertoires were generated with immunoSEQ multiplex PCR, while TCRdb's copy carries only in-frame clones and drops some. The sample includes about 38,000 clones, under 70% of them seen just once. This material consisted of CD4+ T cells from PBMCs cultured with SARS-CoV-2 spike peptides, taken before COVID-19 vaccination. The source is a human donor who received a COVID-19 vaccine.

In its sample, this clone was seen a few times. V is TRBV7-9 and J is TRBJ2-1; D tentatively reads TRBD1 or TRBD2 (6 bases each). Germline CDR1 and CDR2: SEHNR and FQNEAQ (reference sequence). CDR3 length equals 16 residues. Between the trimmed V and J ends, which lost 3 bases and 5 bases, there was a span of 17 bases. The chain's CDR3 is CASSFVVGGSNNEQFF. CDR3 sequence (DNA): TGTGCCAGCAGCTTTGTGGTGGGGGGCAGCAACAATGAGCAGTTCTTC.

V gene TRBV18 combines with J gene TRBJ1-2, with D perhaps TRBD1 (5 bases). The CDR3 consists of 14 residues. V gave up 3 bases and J gave up 7 bases, with 15 bases separating them. CDR1 is KGHSH and CDR2 is LQKENI in the germline V gene. In DNA form, the CDR3 reads TGTGCCAGCTCACCCAGGGAGGTGGTTAGTGGCTACACCTTC. Translation: CASSPREVVSGYTF.

This rearrangement joins TRBV5-5 to TRBJ1-4, with D perhaps TRBD1 (5 bases). The CDR3 runs 15 residues. The ends were cut back, 2 bases at V and 5 bases at J, with 13 bases in the middle. The germline V gene encodes CDR1 SGHKS and CDR2 YYEKEE (reference sequence). CDR3: CASSLLGQQNEKLFF. CDR3 in DNA: TGTGCCAGCAGCTTATTGGGGCAGCAGAATGAAAAACTGTTTTTT.

The V call is TRBV7-9, the J call TRBJ2-1; TRBD2 matches at 7 bases. This CDR3 region has 16 residues. CDR1 is SEHNR and CDR2 is FQNEAQ in the germline V gene (reference sequence). V shed 5 bases, J shed 2 bases, and the junction held 9 bases outside the gene matches. CDR3 nucleotide sequence: TGTGCCAGCAGCCAATCCGGGGGGATCACCTACAATGAGCAGTTCTTC. This encodes CASSQSGGITYNEQFF.

This clone was seen only a few times. This chain uses TRBV27 with TRBJ2-7; D is possibly TRBD1 (6 bases). The CDR3 sequence is 14 residues long. V was clipped by 2 bases and J by 4 bases, with 12 bases between them. Germline V CDR1 and CDR2: MNHEY, SMNVEV (reference sequence). For the CDR3, the DNA is TGTGCCAGCAGTTTAAGGGGGAACAGGTACGAGCAGTACTTC. Translated: CASSLRGNRYEQYF.

The V gene is TRBV28, the J gene TRBJ2-7; TRBD1 might be the D (5 bases). Trimming took off 6 bases at V and 0 bases at J, with 15 bases between the two ends. The germline gives CDR1 MDHEN, CDR2 SYDVKM. The CDR3 has 15 amino acids. The CDR3 bases are TGTGCCAGCAGACGCACCCCAGGGCCCTCCTACGAGCAGTACTTC. Its protein product is CASRRTPGPSYEQYF.

Only one count was recorded for this clone. The genes are TRBV3-1 (or the pseudogene TRBV3-2) and TRBJ1-3; D ambiguous. Germline assignment: CDR1 LGHDT and CDR2 YNNKEL (reference sequence). Trimming pared 1 base from V and 0 bases from J, leaving 13 bases between. This CDR3 spans 17 amino acids. The CDR3 here is CASSQGAYFYSGNTIYF. In nucleotides, the CDR3 is TGTGCCAGCAGCCAAGGTGCCTATTTCTACTCTGGAAACACCATATATTTT.

This chain connects TRBV28 to TRBJ1-5; D remains unclear. The CDR3 extends over 14 amino acids. Trimming left V 6 bases short and J 4 bases short, with 13 bases between. The V gene's germline CDR1 is MDHEN and CDR2 SYDVKM. Here the CDR3 reads CASSPMERNQPQHF. The CDR3 bases are TGTGCCAGCAGCCCGATGGAAAGAAATCAGCCCCAGCATTTT.

The V and J genes are TRBV6-5 and TRBJ1-1; 7 positions agree with TRBD1. With V trimmed by 0 bases and J by 4 bases, 2 bases remained unmatched. Germline-derived CDR1 and CDR2 are MNHEY and SVGAGI. The CDR3 covers 14 residues. For the CDR3, the DNA is TGTGCCAGCAGTTACTCTTCAGGGGGCACTGAAGCTTTCTTT. It translates to CASSYSSGGTEAFF.

The chain combines TRBV28 with TRBJ1-1; 11 bases are a match to TRBD1. With V trimmed by 5 bases and J by 4 bases, 9 bases remained unmatched. Germline CDR1 reads MDHEN; CDR2 reads SYDVKM. The CDR3 loop spans 16 amino acids. CDR3 amino acids: CASSGQGAPRVTEAFF. DNA of the CDR3: TGTGCCAGCAGTGGACAGGGGGCGCCCCGGGTCACTGAAGCTTTCTTT. The variable domain in full, with the rest retrieved from reference TRBV28 and TRBJ1-1, is DVKVTQSSRYLVKRTGEKVFLECVQDMDHENMFWYRQDPGLGLRLIYFSYDVKMKEKGDIPEGYSVSREKKERFSLILESASTNQTSMYLCASSGQGAPRVTEAFFGQGTRLTVV.

This CDR3 is CASSFNQGKETQYF. The CDR3 DNA reads as TGCGCCAGCAGCTTTAACCAAGGGAAAGAGACCCAGTACTTC. The chain joins TRBV5-1 to TRBJ2-5; D gene uncertain. V lost 2 bases to trimming and J lost 3 bases, with 11 bases between them. CDR1 is SGHRS, CDR2 YFSETQ, per germline. The CDR3 consists of 14 residues.

J is TRBJ2-1 and V is TRBV5-1; D may be TRBD2 (6 bases). The ends were cut back, 4 bases at V and 9 bases at J, with 20 bases in the middle. The CDR3 totals 15 residues. Germline values: CDR1 SGHRS, CDR2 YFSETQ. CDR3 protein: CASSVDGMGSGEQFF. The CDR3 DNA reads TGCGCCAGCAGCGTGGACGGCATGGGTAGCGGTGAGCAGTTCTTC.

The table lists this clone with a few counts. The chain combines TRBV6-1 with TRBJ1-5; D remains unclear. This CDR3 has 16 amino acids. The V end lost 4 bases, the J end lost 0 bases, and 13 bases lay between the germline ends. Per germline, CDR1 MNHNS and CDR2 SASEGT. This chain's CDR3 is CASSGGVVNSNQPQHF. The CDR3 DNA follows: TGTGCCAGCAGTGGTGGTGTAGTTAATAGCAATCAGCCCCAGCATTTT.

V gene TRBV3-1 (or the pseudogene TRBV3-2) combines with J gene TRBJ2-7, with D maybe TRBD2 (5 bases). The CDR3 contains 13 residues. CDR1 is LGHDT and CDR2 is YNNKEL in the germline V gene (reference sequence). V was shortened by 1 base and J by 3 bases, with 7 bases between the two germline ends. CDR3 region: CASSQASGYEQYF. CDR3 coding DNA: TGTGCCAGCAGCCAAGCCAGCGGCTACGAGCAGTACTTC.

The chain links TRBV28 to TRBJ1-4; 10 nucleotides agree with TRBD1. V gave up 7 bases and J gave up 5 bases; unmatched junction bases: 4. Germline V gene lookup returns CDR1 MDHEN and CDR2 SYDVKM. The CDR3 is 14 residues long. For the CDR3, the DNA is TGTGCCAGCACCCCGGGACAGGGGAATGAAAAACTGTTTTTT. Amino acids: CASTPGQGNEKLFF.

The chain employs TRBV13 and TRBJ2-1, with 7 bases lining up with TRBD2. This CDR3 has 16 residues. After removal of 5 bases from V and 7 bases from J, the junction contained 14 bases not matched to a gene. CDR1 PRHDT and CDR2 FYEKMQ come from the germline V gene (reference sequence). The CDR3 DNA reads as TGTGCCAGCAGCGCCCCCCGGGCGGGAGTTAGAAATGAGCAGTTCTTC. Translation: CASSAPRAGVRNEQFF.

V is TRBV28 and J is TRBJ2-5; tentatively, D is TRBD2 (6 bases). CDR1 is MDHEN and CDR2 is SYDVKM in the germline V gene. The CDR3 runs 15 residues. V was pared by 9 bases and J by 1 base, with 18 bases between. CDR3 residues: CASSSGGASQETQYF. For the CDR3, the DNA is TGTGCCAGTAGCTCCGGGGGAGCTTCCCAAGAGACCCAGTACTTC.

The CDR3 protein is CASSLPGGSEAFF. The CDR3 coding sequence is TGTGCCAGTAGTCTCCCCGGGGGGAGTGAAGCTTTCTTT. This chain links TRBV19 with TRBJ1-1; D might be TRBD1 (5 bases). This CDR3 has 13 residues. V gave up 5 bases and J gave up 7 bases, with 14 bases separating them. The germline CDR1 and CDR2 sequences are LNHDA and SQIVND (reference sequence).

The chain couples TRBV11-2 to TRBJ1-1; D is undetermined. This CDR3 has 16 residues. With 0 bases removed from V and 3 bases from J, the gap between germline ends came to 14 bases. Germline V gene lookup returns CDR1 SGHAT and CDR2 FQNNGV. The CDR3 sequence: CASSLDRNLLYTEAFF. For the CDR3, the DNA is TGTGCCAGCAGCTTAGATCGCAACCTGTTGTACACTGAAGCTTTCTTT.

The V gene is TRBV4-2, the J gene TRBJ2-7, with D unclear. Trimming pared 0 bases from V and 6 bases from J, leaving 18 bases between. There are 16 residues in the CDR3. The germline V gene has CDR1 LGHNA and CDR2 YNFKEQ. Here the CDR3 reads CASSQDMGSALFEQYF. The CDR3, as DNA: TGTGCCAGCAGCCAAGATATGGGAAGCGCCCTCTTCGAGCAGTACTTC.